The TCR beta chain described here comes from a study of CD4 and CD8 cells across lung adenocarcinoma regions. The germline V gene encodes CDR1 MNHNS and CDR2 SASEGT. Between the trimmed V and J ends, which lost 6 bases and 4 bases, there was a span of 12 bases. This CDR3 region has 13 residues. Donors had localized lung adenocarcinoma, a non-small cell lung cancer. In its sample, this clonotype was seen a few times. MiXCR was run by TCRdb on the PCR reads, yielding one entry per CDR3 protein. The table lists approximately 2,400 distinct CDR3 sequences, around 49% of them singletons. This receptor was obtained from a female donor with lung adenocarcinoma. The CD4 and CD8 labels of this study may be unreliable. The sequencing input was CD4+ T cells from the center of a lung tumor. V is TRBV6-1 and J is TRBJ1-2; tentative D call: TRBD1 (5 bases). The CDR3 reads CASRSDRSYGYTF. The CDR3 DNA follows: TGTGCCAGCAGATCCGACAGATCCTATGGCTACACCTTC.